The entry below gives a single T cell receptor beta chain sequence along with its context. This clone turned up a few times. What antigen it recognizes has not been identified. Base-call qualities are not available, and no considerably larger clone is one nucleotide away. As encoded in the germline V gene (reference sequence), CDR1 is MNHEY while CDR2 is SMNVEV. Trimmed from V: 6 bases; trimmed from J: 5 bases; junction bases lacking a gene match: 10. From the cysteine through the phenylalanine, the CDR3 covers 15 amino acids. The read is trimmed to its CDR3 DNA, 45 bases read in frame from base 1. This sample was taken from a study of cytomegalovirus exposure and HLA in healthy donors (dated by TCRdb to 2015 to 2018). For the study in its entirety: In an earlier analysis of several hundred of the donors, 276 Gb of sequence data and 117 million unique TCR beta sequences from approximately 180 million T cells were reported. Among about 400 genotyped donors of the cohort, an average of roughly 230,000 unique TCR beta nucleotide sequences was sequenced per donor, of which roughly 18% were non-productive. In an earlier analysis of about 590 of the donors, high-throughput TCR beta sequencing was used to judge whether each TCR beta V gene segment behaved as functional or pseudogenic. Along with the approximately 650-subject first cohort, a separate validation cohort of around 120 different subjects was used. Using immunosequencing, the study profiled T cell repertoires from 500 to 800 subjects and related those repertoires to cytomegalovirus serostatus. In a later analysis, previously published TCR beta repertoires from 500 to 750 donors were re-analyzed and high-resolution HLA genotyping was added so that TCR occurrence patterns could be studied. The later analysis used no new phenotypic data to find candidate immune exposures, relying instead on TCR beta sequences and their occurrence across donors. Of the roughly 400 genotyped donors, roughly 76% were placed in the genetic ancestry cluster associated with self-reported Caucasian donors. All discovery cohort repertoires had been generated using a single sequencing platform. High-throughput TCR immunosequencing, statistical association of individual TCRs with disease status, and machine learning were combined to predict cytomegalovirus infection status. An early release covering roughly 600 HLA-typed donors comprised about 310 gigabases of sequencing data and roughly 86 million unique TCR sequences. The aim of the study was to test whether cataloging public T cell receptors could identify signatures of past pathogen exposure. About five DR-DQ haplotypes were handled as single units for association and clustering because linkage in the cohort was strong. Genome-wide SNP genotypes for about 65% of the 666 donors were used in a later genetic analysis, which treated that subset as a discovery cohort. The number of typed donors differed by locus: 629-630 for A, B, C, DRB1 and DQB1; approximately 520 for DQA1; about 600 for DPA1; and some 470 for DPB1. Donor age, sex, ethnicity and CMV serostatus were collected together with the repertoire data. HLA typing included class I and class II loci at four-digit resolution. Broad study findings and their caveats: Because counts were too low, more than 15 rarely observed V segments, including chromosome 9 orphons, were excluded from the earlier analysis of under 650 of the donors. When HLA alleles, especially DR and DQ, strongly co-occurred, attributing TCR associations to individual alleles was difficult. The cohort was sequenced for TCR beta chains only, and without alpha or paired-chain data the features that could be detected were limited. According to a later analysis, most CMV-associated TCR beta chains appeared to be HLA-restricted, and the HLA associations seemed to be driven largely by CMV exposure. A cluster of highly shared sequence variants was judged likely to represent a technical artifact of the sequencing pipeline. In the study, around 150 TCR beta chains were listed as associated with cytomegalovirus. An association between a missense DCLRE1C variant and V-gene and J-gene trimming of TCR beta chains was found in a later genetic analysis and replicated in an independent cohort. A few of the identified cytomegalovirus-associated TCR beta chains were confirmed in vitro to be specific for cytomegalovirus antigens. CMV serostatus was the only immune exposure information available for the cohort. The authors suggested that the approach could potentially be generalized to other disease states and immunological phenotypes. A further reported finding was that TCR beta sequences accurately predicted the HLA-A and HLA-B alleles for most subjects in the first cohort. In a later analysis, some 17,000 TCR beta sequences were associated with specific HLA alleles at a false discovery rate of 0.05. Because some donors lacked HLA typing at each locus, the association tests relied only on the typed subset. In a later genetic analysis, fewer N-insertions in productive TCRs were reported among donors in an Asian-associated ancestry cluster than the 666-donor mean. In a later analysis, HLA-associated TCR beta chains were found to be more clonally expanded and to have lower generation probabilities than equally common non-associated chains. In an earlier analysis of some 500 of the donors, most TCR beta V segments were observed in productive rearrangements about 90% or about 30% of the time, broadly matching IMGT annotations. In a later analysis, TCR association rates were found to vary across HLA loci, with the most associated TCRs seen for DRB1 alleles and the fewest for HLA-C alleles. Some IMGT-functional V segments, including TRBV6-2 and TRBV6-3, could not be told apart with the 87-base-pair reads, so those segments were excluded. Linkage disequilibrium might explain the correlated functional status among segregating V segments, but an unknown experimental factor could not be excluded. While some public TCRs were present in many individuals, most TCR sequences turned up only very rarely across donors. The classifier was reported to diagnose cytomegalovirus status with high specificity and sensitivity in both the original and validation cohorts. In a later analysis, several top co-occurrence clusters were reported to appear linked to parvovirus B19, influenza, CMV and Epstein-Barr virus. Roughly uniform sequencing depth across donors was assumed in presence/absence analyses, although this assumption may not hold.

The cohort was made up of hundreds of healthy bone marrow donors. Cohort members were all nominally healthy when sampled, although unrecorded immune exposures were likely present. The donor tested CMV seropositive and was one of the 289 seropositive cohort members. Each donor provided a peripheral blood sample, and peripheral blood mononuclear cells were used for TCR beta sequencing. Genomic DNA extraction from the blood cell samples was performed with the Qiagen DNeasy Blood Extraction Kit. The method behind the library was the immunoSEQ multiplex PCR assay. For the multiplex PCR, a mixture combining 60 forward primers for TCR Vbeta segments and 13 reverse primers for TCR Jbeta segments was used. The CDR3 region of rearranged TCR beta genes was amplified from genomic DNA with a multiplex PCR assay. The amplified TCR beta libraries were sequenced on the Illumina HiSeq System as 87-base-pair reads. Regarding the original processing steps: Across the 666 repertoires, a later analysis counted approximately 83 million unique TCR beta chains, roughly 11 million of which were shared by at least two donors. To remove PCR and sequencing errors, raw reads were error-corrected and collapsed into unique sequences using a nearest-neighbor algorithm that merged closely related sequences. Alignment of CDR3 sequences to IMGT reference sequences was used to assign V, D and J gene segments. Each retained sequence needed at least a six-nucleotide match to both a V gene segment and a J gene segment. A rearrangement was called productive if the CDR3 had no stop codons and remained in frame with V and J, and every other rearrangement was called non-productive. Following IMGT convention, CDR3 was defined as the stretch from the second conserved V-encoded cysteine to the conserved J-encoded phenylalanine. In an earlier analysis of 550 to 650 of the donors, sequences lacking an unambiguous match to a single V gene segment were excluded. An earlier analysis of approximately 590 of the donors classified V segments as functional when productive rearrangements were above 56.7% and as segregating when the standard deviation between donors was above 5%. To diagnose cytomegalovirus status from the catalog of TCR beta chain sequences, a statistical classification framework was built. A later analysis assigned V and J genes by comparing TCR nucleotide sequences with IMGT/GENE-DB human TR gene sequences. In a later analysis, CDR3 sequences and most-parsimonious VDJ recombination scenarios were assigned using the TCRdist pipeline. In a later analysis, every TCR beta chain was defined by the combination of its CDR3 amino acid sequence and its V-gene family, and reads without a unique V-gene family were dropped. A later analysis removed 592 highly shared, low-generation-probability nucleotide sequences to deal with suspected cross-contamination and a sequencing artifact. In a later analysis, a clonal expansion index was calculated for each public chain from normalized within-repertoire ranks of inferred template counts. Generation probabilities in a later analysis came from a VDJ recombination model fitted to out-of-frame rearrangements, and those results were checked against IGoR. In a later analysis, hypergeometric tests were used to score TCR-TCR, TCR-HLA and TCR-CMV co-occurrence, with a repertoire-size bias correction applied to TCR pairs. To estimate false discovery rates, a later analysis permuted the HLA or CMV assignments 20 times. A later analysis grouped co-occurring TCRs with DBSCAN, adding TCRdist sequence similarity when clustering within HLA-allele-positive subsets. For co-occurrence clustering, repertoires with fewer than 30,000 or more than 120,000 public chains were excluded, along with a handful of repertoires with anomalous nucleotide sharing. The immuneACCESS repertoire file appears here via TCRdb, limited to in-frame rearrangements. These files lack a portion of the clones; in checked studies, under half of the deficit traces to unresolved V genes, and the cause of the others is not known. V and J calls plus clone size are reproduced from that table; the DNA served to infer D and trimming. The sample profile shows about 110,000 clones; about 68% of them were found once. The leading ten clones occupy 3.8% of the sample.

The rearrangement combines TRBV27 with TRBJ2-5; a stretch of 9 junction bases matches TRBD2. This TCR derives from a man between 25 and 39 years old in good health and CMV-seropositive. Sequencing input: PBMCs. The sequenced DNA: TGTGCCAGCAGAATAGCGGGGGCCCCCGTGGAGACCCAGTACTTC. Protein translation: CASRIAGAPVETQYF.